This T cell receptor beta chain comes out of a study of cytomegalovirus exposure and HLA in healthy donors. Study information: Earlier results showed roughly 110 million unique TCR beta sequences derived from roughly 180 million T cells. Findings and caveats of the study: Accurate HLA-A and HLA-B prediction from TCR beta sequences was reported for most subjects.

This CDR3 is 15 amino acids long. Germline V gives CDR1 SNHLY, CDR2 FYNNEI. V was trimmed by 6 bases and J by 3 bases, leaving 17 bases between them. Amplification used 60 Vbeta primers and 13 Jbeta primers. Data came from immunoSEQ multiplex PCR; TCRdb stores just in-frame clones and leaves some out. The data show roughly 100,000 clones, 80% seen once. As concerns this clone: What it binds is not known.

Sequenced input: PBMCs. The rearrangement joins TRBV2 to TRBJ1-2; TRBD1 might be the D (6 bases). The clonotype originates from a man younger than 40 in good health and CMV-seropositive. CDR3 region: CASSLTQGSHYGYTF. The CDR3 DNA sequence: TGTGCCAGCAGCCTTACACAGGGATCTCACTATGGCTACACCTTC.